Listed below are T cell receptor beta chains from one sample, sequenced in a study of tumor-infiltrating lymphocytes in primary liver carcinoma. TCRdb used MiXCR to reprocess the multiplex PCR reads, holding one entry per CDR3 protein. The repertoire consists of fewer than 400,000 distinct CDR3 sequences, with 50% to 75% occurring once and the leading ten covering over 15%. Sequenced input: peripheral blood. These receptors came from a woman in her twenties or thirties with primary liver carcinoma and hepatitis B virus infection. Both conserved end residues are part of each CDR3. A D gene is named only where the DNA matches it firmly. Clone size appears in some rows only: once, few, many, or a class for an expanded clone.

size	length	D	V	J	CDR3	DNA
few	15	TRBD1	TRBV4-1	TRBJ2-5	CASSQFGQGMETQYF	TGCGCCAGCAGCCAATTCGGACAGGGCATGGAGACCCAGTACTTC
few	15	.	TRBV12-3/TRBV12-4	TRBJ1-1	CASSFLGRMNTEAFF	TGTGCCAGCAGTTTTTTAGGCCGTATGAACACTGAAGCTTTCTTT
few	14	TRBD2	TRBV6-1	TRBJ2-3	CASRSGGRGDTQYF	TGTGCCAGCAGGAGCGGGGGGAGGGGAGATACGCAGTATTTT
few	15	TRBD1	TRBV6-6	TRBJ1-4	CASSSNRGIGEKLFF	TGTGCCAGCAGTTCTAACAGGGGGATAGGTGAAAAACTGTTTTTT
.	13	.	TRBV10-2	TRBJ1-1	CASTRGLNTEAFF	TGTGCCAGTACCAGGGGATTGAACACTGAAGCTTTCTTT
many	14	TRBD2	TRBV5-1	TRBJ2-7	CASSSGLAVYEQYF	TGCGCCAGCAGCTCGGGACTAGCGGTCTACGAGCAGTACTTC
.	13	.	TRBV12-3/TRBV12-4	TRBJ2-1	CASIIPGGGRKFF	TGTGCCAGCATCATTCCAGGGGGGGGAAGGAAGTTCTTC
.	13	.	TRBV29-1	TRBJ1-1	CSGSGHLNTEAFF	TGCAGCGGGTCGGGACACCTGAACACTGAAGCTTTCTTT
.	14	.	TRBV23-1	TRBJ2-5	CASSQSRGQETQYF	TGCGCCAGCAGTCAATCGAGGGGCCAAGAGACCCAGTACTTC
.	17	TRBD2	TRBV29-1	TRBJ2-2	CNVTGTSGRPYTGELFF	TGCAACGTTACGGGGACTAGCGGGAGGCCGTACACCGGGGAGCTGTTTTTT
few	15	.	TRBV10-3	TRBJ1-5	CAISEGVYSNQPQHF	TGTGCCATCAGTGAGGGGGTTTATAGCAATCAGCCCCAGCATTTT
once	14	.	TRBV12-3/TRBV12-4	TRBJ2-5	CTSSLGGVGETQYF	TGTACCAGCAGTTTGGGGGGAGTCGGTGAGACACAGTACTTC
.	14	.	TRBV4-1	TRBJ2-7	CASSQDPSSYEQYF	TGCGCCAGCAGCCAGGACCCTAGCTCCTACGAGCAGTACTTC
few	13	.	TRBV12-3/TRBV12-4	TRBJ2-1	CASSFSFNNEQFF	TGTGCCAGCAGTTTTTCCTTCAACAATGAGCAGTTCTTC
many	16	TRBD2	TRBV11-2	TRBJ2-7	CASSLEGLAGVVEQYF	TGTGCCAGCAGCTTGGAGGGACTAGCGGGAGTCGTCGAGCAGTACTTC
few	12	.	TRBV6-6	TRBJ2-7	CASRTVRYEQYF	TGTGCCAGCCGGACGGTCCGGTACGAGCAGTACTTC
.	15	.	TRBV4-3	TRBJ2-7	CVSSQDFPGSYEQCF	TGTGTCAGCAGCCAAGATTTTCCAGGGTCCTACGAGCAGTGCTTC
.	15	TRBD2	TRBV6-5	TRBJ2-3	CASSQLAGLTDTQYF	TGTGCCAGCAGCCAACTAGCGGGCCTCACAGATACGCAGTATTTT
.	15	TRBD2	TRBV29-1	TRBJ2-1	CSVERGTSGRGEQFF	TGCAGCGTTGAAAGAGGGACTAGCGGGAGAGGAGAGCAGTTCTTC
few	13	.	TRBV6-2/TRBV6-3	TRBJ2-7	CASRQGGRDEQYF	TGTGCCAGCAGACAAGGCGGACGAGACGAGCAGTACTTC
.	15	.	TRBV28	TRBJ1-5	CASSITQGSNQPQHF	TGTGCCAGCAGTATCACACAGGGTAGCAATCAGCCCCAGCATTTT
once	17	TRBD2	TRBV6-5	TRBJ2-5	CASSLTSGRAGREAQYF	TGTGCCAGCAGTTTGACTAGCGGGAGGGCCGGGCGAGAGGCCCAGTACTTC
many	11	.	TRBV6-1	TRBJ2-3	CASGGGYTQYF	TGTGCCAGCGGGGGGGGCTATACGCAGTATTTT
many	11	.	TRBV29-1	TRBJ2-3	CSVDMGDTQYF	TGCAGCGTTGACATGGGAGATACGCAGTATTTT
.	16	TRBD1	TRBV4-1	TRBJ2-5	CASSQGPGTGTYDQYF	TGCGCCAGCAGCCAAGGCCCCGGGACAGGGACCTACGACCAGTACTTC
.	12	.	TRBV6-2/TRBV6-3	TRBJ2-3	CAGSFPHGTQYF	TGTGCCGGTAGTTTCCCACATGGGACGCAGTATTTT
.	15	TRBD1	TRBV11-2	TRBJ2-7	CASSAAGQAVYEEYF	TGTGCCAGCAGCGCAGCTGGACAGGCGGTCTACGAGGAGTACTTC
.	14	TRBD2	TRBV13	TRBJ2-3	CASSLRLATDTQYF	TGTGCCAGCAGCCTGAGACTAGCCACAGATACGCAGTATTTT
.	15	TRBD2	TRBV7-8	TRBJ2-1	CAGSPWTSEYNEQFF	TGTGCCGGCAGCCCATGGACTAGCGAGTACAATGAGCAGTTCTTC
few	14	TRBD2	TRBV5-4	TRBJ2-1	CASTFAGGPDEQFF	TGTGCCAGCACCTTCGCGGGAGGGCCGGATGAGCAGTTCTTC
few	15	TRBD2	TRBV4-2	TRBJ2-7	CASSQDLGTSGSKYF	TGTGCCAGCAGCCAAGATCTTGGGACTAGCGGGAGTAAGTACTTC
many	14	.	TRBV12-3/TRBV12-4	TRBJ2-5	CASSLSGTQETQYF	TGTGCCAGCAGTTTATCAGGGACCCAAGAGACCCAGTACTTC
.	16	.	TRBV11-2	TRBJ2-2	CASTSMAGAGTGEQFF	TGTGCCAGCACCTCAATGGCAGGGGCTGGCACCGGGGAGCAGTTTTTT
.	16	TRBD2	TRBV7-9	TRBJ2-7	CASSLAGTSGSSEQYF	TGTGCCAGCAGCTTAGCCGGGACTAGCGGGAGTAGTGAGCAGTACTTC
many	15	.	TRBV29-1	TRBJ2-2	CSVGVSFPNTGELFF	TGCAGCGTTGGGGTGAGCTTTCCGAACACCGGGGAGCTGTTTTTT
.	14	TRBD2	TRBV5-4	TRBJ2-1	CASSPWEGRDEQFF	TGTGCCAGCAGCCCCTGGGAGGGCCGCGATGAGCAGTTCTTC
once	15	.	TRBV11-2	TRBJ2-7	CTSSLDLAGAGEQYF	TGTACCAGCAGCTTAGATTTGGCAGGAGCGGGCGAGCAGTATTTC
.	16	.	TRBV12-3/TRBV12-4	TRBJ2-5	CASTTVEGKNSETQYF	TGTGCCAGCACCACCGTGGAGGGGAAGAATTCGGAGACCCAGTACTTC
many	15	TRBD2	TRBV6-5	TRBJ2-1	CASSPNGGSGDEQFF	TGTGCCAGCAGCCCCAACGGGGGGAGTGGGGATGAGCAGTTCTTC
many	14	TRBD2	TRBV29-1	TRBJ2-5	CSGGLAGSQETQYF	TGCAGCGGAGGACTAGCGGGCTCCCAAGAGACCCAGTACTTC
.	15	TRBD1	TRBV7-9	TRBJ1-5	CASSPTGDGNQPQHF	TGTGCCAGCAGCCCTACAGGGGACGGGAATCAGCCCCAGCATTTT
few	12	.	TRBV13	TRBJ1-5	CASSYRPGPQHF	TGTGCCAGCAGCTACCGCCCCGGTCCCCAGCATTTT
.	15	.	TRBV12-3/TRBV12-4	TRBJ2-3	CASSLRAGNTVTQYF	TGTGCTAGCAGTTTACGGGCGGGCAACACAGTTACGCAGTATTTT
.	14	TRBD1	TRBV28	TRBJ2-1	CASSGPGGRNEQFF	TGTGCCAGCAGTGGTCCAGGGGGACGGAATGAGCAGTTCTTC
few	15	TRBD1	TRBV6-6	TRBJ1-4	CASSPNRGTNEKLFF	TGTGCCAGCAGTCCGAACAGGGGAACTAATGAAAAACTGTTTTTT
many	17	TRBD1	TRBV11-1	TRBJ2-3	CASSLGLRTGDTDTQYF	TGTGCCAGCAGCTTAGGGCTAAGGACAGGGGACACAGATACGCAGTATTTT
.	15	.	TRBV5-6	TRBJ2-2	CASSLAARVTGDLFF	TGTGCCAGCAGCTTGGCAGCCAGAGTAACCGGGGACCTGTTTTTT
.	13	.	TRBV12-3/TRBV12-4	TRBJ1-2	CASSLNQDYGYTF	TGTGCCAGCAGTTTAAACCAGGACTATGGCTACACCTTC
.	15	.	TRBV6-2/TRBV6-3	TRBJ2-1	CASIRDISSYNEQFF	TGTGCCAGCATCAGGGATATCTCTTCCTACAATGAGCAGTTCTTC
.	17	.	TRBV11-2	TRBJ2-3	CGSSRRRKNRVTDTQYF	TGTGGCAGCAGCAGACGCCGGAAGAACAGGGTCACAGATACGCAGTATTTT
few	14	.	TRBV19	TRBJ2-1	CAVRGGTARNEQFF	TGTGCCGTCCGAGGTGGGACTGCTCGTAATGAGCAGTTCTTC
once	14	.	TRBV6-2/TRBV6-3	TRBJ1-5	CANSPGPPGQPQHF	TGTGCCAACAGTCCTGGGCCCCCAGGGCAGCCCCAGCATTTT
many	16	TRBD2	TRBV4-2	TRBJ2-3	CASSQPTSGSLDTQYF	TGTGCCAGCAGCCAACCGACTAGCGGGAGTCTAGATACGCAGTATTTT
few	13	.	TRBV6-2/TRBV6-3	TRBJ2-7	CASGDLTGYEQYF	TGTGCCAGCGGGGACCTGACGGGTTACGAGCAGTACTTC
.	14	TRBD2	TRBV24-1	TRBJ2-1	CATRGGTRNNEQLF	TGTGCCACCAGAGGAGGGACTAGAAACAATGAGCAGCTCTTC
.	16	.	TRBV12-3/TRBV12-4	TRBJ2-1	CASSTPGVSPLEKQFF	TGTGCCAGCAGTACCCCCGGGGTGAGCCCATTGGAGAAGCAGTTCTTC